The rows below give T cell receptor beta chains drawn from one sample of a study of CD8 T cells in Susac syndrome. Each CDR3 protein is one row after TCRdb ran MiXCR on the immunoSEQ multiplex PCR reads. The sample carries roughly 180,000 distinct CDR3 sequences, around 95% recorded once. The sequencing sample was made of CD4+ T cells from PBMCs. All receptors derive from a human donor in good health. Both conserved end residues are part of each CDR3. D genes are given only for firm matches. Part of the rows lack a size; the others show once, few, many or a class for expanded clones.

j_gene,v_gene,d_gene,abundance,CDR3nt,CDR3aa
TRBJ1-5,TRBV23-1,TRBD1,NA,TGCGCCAGCAGTCAATCCGACAGGGCCTATAGCAATCAGCCCCAGCATTTT,CASSQSDRAYSNQPQHF
TRBJ2-3,TRBV4-3,TRBD2,NA,TGCGCCAGCAGCCAAGGGCGGGGGGGCCAAGCAGATACGCAGTATTTT,CASSQGRGGQADTQYF
TRBJ1-1,TRBV5-8,NA,once,TGTGCCAGCAGCTGGCGAGGAGTGAACACTGAAGCTTTCTTT,CASSWRGVNTEAFF
TRBJ2-7,TRBV29-1,NA,once,TGCAGCGTAAACGCCGACAGCGGACTCCAGTACTTC,CSVNADSGLQYF
TRBJ1-2,TRBV25-1,TRBD1,NA,TGTGCCAGCAGTGACTGGACAGGGGACGGCTACACCTTC,CASSDWTGDGYTF
TRBJ2-1,TRBV14,TRBD2,NA,TGTGCCAGCAGCCATGTAGCGGGGGGCCATTACAATGAGCAGTTCTTC,CASSHVAGGHYNEQFF
TRBJ2-3,TRBV20-1,TRBD2,NA,TGCAGTGCTAGAGAGCGGGGGGTCACAGATACGCAGTATTTT,CSARERGVTDTQYF
TRBJ2-3,TRBV3-1,NA,NA,TGTGCCAGCAGCCGAGGAGGAGGGGGCGGCGATACGCAGTATTTT,CASSRGGGGGDTQYF
TRBJ1-1,TRBV15,NA,NA,TGTGCCACCAGCAGAGCTGTGAACACTGAAGCTTTCTTT,CATSRAVNTEAFF
TRBJ1-1,TRBV4-3,NA,NA,TGCGCCAGCAGCCAAGATAGGCCCCGCGGCGCTTTCTTT,CASSQDRPRGAFF
TRBJ2-2,TRBV2,NA,NA,TGTGCCAGCAGGACCACCGGGGAGCTGTTTTTT,CASRTTGELFF
TRBJ1-2,TRBV5-6,NA,NA,TGTGCCAGCAGCTTGGCCAATGGGGCAGAACACACCTTC,CASSLANGAEHTF
TRBJ2-7,TRBV7-2,NA,once,TGTGCCAGCAGCTTAAGCATCTTCTCCTACGAGCAGTACTTC,CASSLSIFSYEQYF
TRBJ2-1,TRBV5-1,TRBD1,NA,TGCGCCAGCAGCTGGATGACAGGGGGTAATGAGCAGTTCTTC,CASSWMTGGNEQFF
TRBJ1-5,TRBV29-1,TRBD1,NA,TGCAGCGTAGGACAGGGAAGCAATCAGCCCCAGCATTTT,CSVGQGSNQPQHF
TRBJ2-7,TRBV12-3/TRBV12-4,NA,NA,TGTGCCAGCAGCCCTGGACTGGGTTGGAACGAGCAGTACTTC,CASSPGLGWNEQYF
TRBJ2-2,TRBV6-5,TRBD1,NA,TGTGCCAGCAGCCGGGACAGCCTTGCACCCGGGGAGCTGTTTTTT,CASSRDSLAPGELFF
TRBJ2-3,TRBV9,TRBD2,few,TGTGCCAGCAGTCTTAGCGGGAGCGGGAGCACAGATACGCAGTATTTT,CASSLSGSGSTDTQYF
TRBJ2-3,TRBV20-1,TRBD2,NA,TGCAGTGCTGCCGGGACTAGCGGGGGGGCGGGCACAGATACGCAGTATTTT,CSAAGTSGGAGTDTQYF
TRBJ1-2,TRBV13,TRBD1,NA,TGTGCCAGCAGACCCGGGACAGGGGGTGACTATGGCTACACCTTC,CASRPGTGGDYGYTF
TRBJ2-1,TRBV9,TRBD2,once,TGTGCCAGCAGCGTAGATCCGGGACTAGCGAGTCCTGAGCAGTTCTTC,CASSVDPGLASPEQFF
TRBJ2-1,TRBV4-3,TRBD1,NA,TGCGCCAGCAGCCTTGGGACAGGGGCCTACAATGAGCAGTTCTTC,CASSLGTGAYNEQFF
TRBJ2-7,TRBV6-2/TRBV6-3,NA,NA,TGTGCCAGTAGGGACGCGATATACGAGCAGTACTTC,CASRDAIYEQYF
TRBJ2-6,TRBV5-1,TRBD1,NA,TGCGCCAGCAGCGAACAGGGGGCGACTGGGGCCAACGTCCTGACTTTC,CASSEQGATGANVLTF
TRBJ2-5,TRBV7-8,NA,NA,TGTGCCAGCAGCACCCACAGACAGTTCCAAGAGACCCAGTACTTC,CASSTHRQFQETQYF
TRBJ2-7,TRBV5-1,TRBD1,NA,TGCGCCAGCAGCTTGCTGTTCCCAAGGGACAGGGTCTACGAGCAGTACTTC,CASSLLFPRDRVYEQYF